Each of the 8 T cell receptor beta chains below was sequenced from the same sample in a study of T cells in women clearing cervical HPV infection. Clones were read by immunoSEQ multiplex PCR, and TCRdb kept only the in-frame ones, dropping some. The specimen's table records roughly 20,000 clones. What was sequenced was blood buffy coat. The receptors were gathered from a woman between 18 and 70 years old with a cervical HPV16 infection that either progressed to CIN3+ or cleared (not recorded which).

As regards this clone: The read ends 3 residues before the CDR3 terminus; that terminus is restored from the germline J gene. The same CDR3 is also encoded by other DNA sequences in this sample. The rearrangement joins TRBV19 to TRBJ1-4, with 8 nucleotides matching TRBD1. The CDR3 has 16 amino acids. Germline lookup yields CDR1 LNHDA and CDR2 SQIVND (reference sequence). CDR3 sequence reads: CASSMAGQGRRGKLFF. The sequenced CDR3 bases are TGTGCCAGTAGTATGGCCGGACAGGGTCGTCGGGGGAAA.

A word on this clone: The read terminates 3 residues ahead of where the CDR3 ends, so the germline J gene completes it. J is TRBJ2-5 and V is TRBV7-9; TRBD2 is a possible D gene (5 bases). The CDR3 length is 15 residues. The V and J ends lost 2 bases and 5 bases respectively, with 15 bases between them. Germline V gene lookup returns CDR1 SEHNR and CDR2 FQNEAQ (reference sequence). The CDR3 sequence: CASSLLSGYGETQYF. The sequenced part of the CDR3 DNA is TGTGCCAGCAGCTTATTATCGGGGTACGGGGAGACC.

As for this clone: The read falls 3 residues short of the CDR3 end, and the missing part is taken from the germline J gene. The chain joins TRBV30 to TRBJ1-1, with D maybe TRBD1 (6 bases). Trimming left V 6 bases short and J 4 bases short, with 24 bases between. Germline V gene lookup returns CDR1 GTSNPN and CDR2 SVGIG (reference sequence). CDR3 length equals 16 residues. The chain's CDR3 is CACKQGSGTFVTEAFF. The covered CDR3 bases are TGTGCCTGTAAACAGGGAAGTGGTACTTTCGTCACTGAA.

A remark on this clone: The read halts 3 residues ahead of the CDR3 end, with the missing end drawn from the germline J gene. V and J are TRBV19 and TRBJ2-1, with 10 bases matching TRBD1. The ends lost 4 bases at V and 3 bases at J; junction bases unmatched: 6. Germline lookup yields CDR1 LNHDA and CDR2 SQIVND (reference sequence). The CDR3 consists of 16 residues. Partial CDR3 DNA: TGTGCCAGTAGTACCCCCCGGACAGGGGGCTACAATGAG. It encodes CASSTPRTGGYNE. The complete CDR3 reads CASSTPRTGGYNEQFF.

A note on this clone: Coverage ceases 3 residues before the CDR3 finishes, and the germline J gene fills in the end. The chain joins TRBV2 to TRBJ2-1; D might be TRBD2 (5 bases). The length of the CDR3 is 12 residues. Trimming pared 7 bases from V and 6 bases from J, leaving 10 bases between. Germline lookup yields CDR1 SNHLY and CDR2 FYNNEI. The sequenced CDR3 bases are TGTGCCAGCACAGCTAGCCGCAATGAG. Its protein product is CASTASRNE. The entire CDR3 protein reads CASTASRNEQFF.

CDR3 DNA (partial): TGTGCCAGCAGCCAAGATACCAGTTCCTCCTCTGGAAACACC. This encodes CASSQDTSSSSGNT. The complete CDR3 protein is CASSQDTSSSSGNTIYF. J is TRBJ1-3 and V is TRBV4-2; D remains unclear. The read terminates 3 residues ahead of where the CDR3 ends, so the germline J gene completes it. The CDR3 covers 17 residues. V lost 0 bases to trimming and J lost 0 bases, with 12 bases between them. The germline CDR1 and CDR2 sequences are LGHNA and YNFKEQ.

Points on this clone: The CDR3 end is not reached by the read, which stops 3 residues before it; the germline J gene fills it in. The chain couples TRBV19 to TRBJ2-7; 9 positions match TRBD2. The CDR3 is 15 residues long. CDR1 LNHDA and CDR2 SQIVND come from the germline V gene (reference sequence). Trimming cost V 3 bases and J 2 bases; bases outside gene matches: 5. The CDR3 protein is CASSMGAGGPYEQYF. The CDR3 bases that were read are TGTGCCAGTAGTATGGGAGCGGGGGGCCCCTACGAG.

As for this clone: The read stops 3 residues short of the end of the CDR3; the missing end is completed from the germline J gene. This chain joins TRBV7-2 and TRBJ2-2; unclear D gene. This CDR3 comprises 15 residues. Looked up from germline, CDR1 is SGHTA and CDR2 is FQGNSA. The V end lost 1 base, the J end lost 0 bases, and 6 bases lay between the germline ends. CDR3 loop: CASSLVPANTGELFF. Partial CDR3 DNA: TGTGCCAGCAGCTTAGTCCCCGCGAACACCGGGGAG.